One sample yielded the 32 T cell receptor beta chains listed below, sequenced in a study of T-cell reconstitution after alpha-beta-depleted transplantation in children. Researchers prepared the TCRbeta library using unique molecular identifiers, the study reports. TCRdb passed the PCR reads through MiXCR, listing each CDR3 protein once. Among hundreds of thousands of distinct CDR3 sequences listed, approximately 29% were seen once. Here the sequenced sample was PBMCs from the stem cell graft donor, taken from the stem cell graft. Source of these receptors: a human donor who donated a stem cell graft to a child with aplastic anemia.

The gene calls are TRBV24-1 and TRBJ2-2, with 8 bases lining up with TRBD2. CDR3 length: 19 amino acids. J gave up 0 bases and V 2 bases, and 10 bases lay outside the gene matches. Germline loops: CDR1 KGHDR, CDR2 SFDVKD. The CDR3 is CATSDSTSGHKTNTGELFF. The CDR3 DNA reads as TGTGCCACCAGTGATTCTACTAGCGGCCACAAAACGAACACCGGGGAGCTGTTTTTT.

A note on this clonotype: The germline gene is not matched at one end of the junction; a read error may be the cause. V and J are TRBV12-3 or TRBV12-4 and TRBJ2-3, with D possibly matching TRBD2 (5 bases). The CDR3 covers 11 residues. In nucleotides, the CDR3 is TGTGCCAGCAGTTATCGAGCGGAGGTTTACTTT. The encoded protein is CASSYRAEVYF.

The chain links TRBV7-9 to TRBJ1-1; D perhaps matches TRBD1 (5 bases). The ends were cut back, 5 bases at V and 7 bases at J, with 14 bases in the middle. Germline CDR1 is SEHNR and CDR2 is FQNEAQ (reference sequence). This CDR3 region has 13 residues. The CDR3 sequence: CASSAPGTDEAFF. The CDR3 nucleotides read TGTGCCAGCAGCGCCCCCGGGACGGATGAAGCTTTCTTT.

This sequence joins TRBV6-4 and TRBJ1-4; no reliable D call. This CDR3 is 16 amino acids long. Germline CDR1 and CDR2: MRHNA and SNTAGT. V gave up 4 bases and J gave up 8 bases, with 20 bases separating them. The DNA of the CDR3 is TGTGCCAGCAGTGCCTTCATCCCGGAGAGGCGAGAAAAACTGTTTTTT. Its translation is CASSAFIPERREKLFF.

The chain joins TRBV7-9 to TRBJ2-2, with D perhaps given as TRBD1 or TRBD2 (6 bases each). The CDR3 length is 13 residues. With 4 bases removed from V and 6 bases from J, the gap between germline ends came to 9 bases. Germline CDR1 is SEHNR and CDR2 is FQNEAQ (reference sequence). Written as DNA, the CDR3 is TGTGCCAGCAGCTACGGGGGCCCCGGGGAGCTGTTTTTT. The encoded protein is CASSYGGPGELFF.

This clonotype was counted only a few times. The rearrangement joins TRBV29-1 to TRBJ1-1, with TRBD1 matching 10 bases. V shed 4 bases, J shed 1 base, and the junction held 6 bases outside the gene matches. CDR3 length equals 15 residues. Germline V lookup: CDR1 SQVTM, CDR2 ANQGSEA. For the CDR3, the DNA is TGCAGCGTTGTGGGGACAGGGGCGACGAACACTGAAGCTTTCTTT. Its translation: CSVVGTGATNTEAFF.

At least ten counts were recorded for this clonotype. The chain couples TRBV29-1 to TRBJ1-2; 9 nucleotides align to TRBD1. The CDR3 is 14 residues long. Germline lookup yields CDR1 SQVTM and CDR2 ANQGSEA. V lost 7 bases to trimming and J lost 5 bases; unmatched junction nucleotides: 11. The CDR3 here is CSAAGTGNEYGYTF. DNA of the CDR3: TGCAGCGCGGCCGGGACAGGGAATGAGTATGGCTACACCTTC.

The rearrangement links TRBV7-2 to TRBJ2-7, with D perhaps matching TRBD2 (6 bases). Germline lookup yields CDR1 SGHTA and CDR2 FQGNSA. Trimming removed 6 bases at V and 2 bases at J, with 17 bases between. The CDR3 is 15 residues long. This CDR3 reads CASSLAGNPTYEQYV. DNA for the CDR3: TGTGCCAGCAGTTTGGCGGGGAACCCAACCTACGAGCAGTACGTC.

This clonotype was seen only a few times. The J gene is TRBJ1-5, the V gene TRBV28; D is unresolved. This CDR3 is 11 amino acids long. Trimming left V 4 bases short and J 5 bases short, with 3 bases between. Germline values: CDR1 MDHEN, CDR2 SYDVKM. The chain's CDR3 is CASSSHQPQHF. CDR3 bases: TGTGCCAGCAGTTCACATCAGCCCCAGCATTTT.

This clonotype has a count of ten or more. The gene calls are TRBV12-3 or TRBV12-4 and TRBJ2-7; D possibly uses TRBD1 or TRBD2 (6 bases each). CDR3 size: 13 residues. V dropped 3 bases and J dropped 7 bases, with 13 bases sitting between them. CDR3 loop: CASSFWGAGEQYV. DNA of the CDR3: TGTGCCAGCAGTTTTTGGGGGGCTGGGGAGCAGTACGTC.

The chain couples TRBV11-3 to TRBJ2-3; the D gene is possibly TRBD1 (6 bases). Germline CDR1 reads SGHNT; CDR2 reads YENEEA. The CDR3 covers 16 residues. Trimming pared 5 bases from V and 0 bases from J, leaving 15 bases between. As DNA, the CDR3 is TGTGCCAGCAGCCCCAGGGGATCAACTAGCACAGATACGCAGTATTTT. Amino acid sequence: CASSPRGSTSTDTQYF.

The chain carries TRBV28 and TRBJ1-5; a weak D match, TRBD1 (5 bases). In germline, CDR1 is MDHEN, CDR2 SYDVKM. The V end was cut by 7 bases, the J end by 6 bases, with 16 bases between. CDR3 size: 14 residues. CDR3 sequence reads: CASKSPSGVQPQHF. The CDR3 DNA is TGTGCCAGCAAATCCCCCTCGGGGGTTCAGCCCCAGCATTTT.

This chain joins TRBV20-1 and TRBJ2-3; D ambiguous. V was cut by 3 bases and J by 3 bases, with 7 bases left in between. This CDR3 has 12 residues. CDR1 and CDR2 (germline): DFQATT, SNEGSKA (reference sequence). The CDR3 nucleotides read TGCAGTGCTAGGGGAACAACAGATACGCAGTATTTT. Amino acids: CSARGTTDTQYF.

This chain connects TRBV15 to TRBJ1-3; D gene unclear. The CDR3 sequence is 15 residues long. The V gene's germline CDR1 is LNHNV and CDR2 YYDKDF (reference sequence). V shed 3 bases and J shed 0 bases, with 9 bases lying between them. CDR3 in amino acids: CATSSYTDSGNTIYF. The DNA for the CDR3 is TGTGCCACCAGCAGTTACACGGACTCTGGAAACACCATATATTTT.

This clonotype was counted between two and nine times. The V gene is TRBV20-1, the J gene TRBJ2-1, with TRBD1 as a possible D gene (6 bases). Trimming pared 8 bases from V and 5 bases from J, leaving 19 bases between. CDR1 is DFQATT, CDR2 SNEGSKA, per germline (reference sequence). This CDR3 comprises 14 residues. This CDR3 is CSTIEDSRDNEQFF. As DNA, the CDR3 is TGCAGTACCATAGAGGACAGCCGGGACAATGAGCAGTTCTTC.

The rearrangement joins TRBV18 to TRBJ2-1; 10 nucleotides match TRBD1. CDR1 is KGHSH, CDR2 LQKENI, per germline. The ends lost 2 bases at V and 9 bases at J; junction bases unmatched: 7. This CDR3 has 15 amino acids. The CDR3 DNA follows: TGTGCCAGCTCACCAAACGTAGGACAGGGGGGTGAGCAGTTCTTC. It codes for CASSPNVGQGGEQFF. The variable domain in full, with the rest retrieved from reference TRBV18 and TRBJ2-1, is NAGVMQNPRHLVRRRGQEARLRCSPMKGHSHVYWYRQLPEEGLKFMVYLQKENIIDESGMPKERFSAEFPKEGPSILRIQQVVRGDSAAYFCASSPNVGQGGEQFFGPGTRLTVL.

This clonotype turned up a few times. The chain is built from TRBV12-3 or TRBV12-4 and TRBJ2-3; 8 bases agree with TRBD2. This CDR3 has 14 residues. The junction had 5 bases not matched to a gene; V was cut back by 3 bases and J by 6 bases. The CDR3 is CASSFSGVGDTQYF. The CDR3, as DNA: TGTGCCAGCAGTTTTAGCGGGGTAGGGGATACGCAGTATTTT.

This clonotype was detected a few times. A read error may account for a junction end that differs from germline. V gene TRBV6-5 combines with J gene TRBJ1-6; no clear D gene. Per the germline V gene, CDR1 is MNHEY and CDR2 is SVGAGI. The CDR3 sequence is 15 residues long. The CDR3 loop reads CASSYSHDELSPLHF. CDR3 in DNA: TGTGCCAGCAGCTACTCCCATGACGAGCTTTCACCCCTCCACTTT.

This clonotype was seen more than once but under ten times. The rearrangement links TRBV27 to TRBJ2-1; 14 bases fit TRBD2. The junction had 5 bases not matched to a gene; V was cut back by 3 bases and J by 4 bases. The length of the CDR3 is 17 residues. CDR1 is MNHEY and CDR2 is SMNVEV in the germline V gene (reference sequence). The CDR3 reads CASSLGLAGVGYNEQFF. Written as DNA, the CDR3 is TGTGCCAGCAGTTTGGGACTAGCGGGAGTCGGGTACAATGAGCAGTTCTTC.

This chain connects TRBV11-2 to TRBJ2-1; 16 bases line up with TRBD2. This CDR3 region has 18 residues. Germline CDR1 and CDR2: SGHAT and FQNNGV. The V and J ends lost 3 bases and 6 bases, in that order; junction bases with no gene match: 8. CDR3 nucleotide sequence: TGTGCCAGCAGCTTGGGGACTAGCGGGAGGGCCTCCGTCAATGAGCAGTTCTTC. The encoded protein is CASSLGTSGRASVNEQFF.

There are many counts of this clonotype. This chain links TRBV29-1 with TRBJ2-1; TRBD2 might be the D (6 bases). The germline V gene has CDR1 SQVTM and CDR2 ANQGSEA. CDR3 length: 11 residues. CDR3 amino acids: CSVAEYNEQFF. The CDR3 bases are TGCAGTGTAGCGGAGTACAATGAGCAGTTCTTC.

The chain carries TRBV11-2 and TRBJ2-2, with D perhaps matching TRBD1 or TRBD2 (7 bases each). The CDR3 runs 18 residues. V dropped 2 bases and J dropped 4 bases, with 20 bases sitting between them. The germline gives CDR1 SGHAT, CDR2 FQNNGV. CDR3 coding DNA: TGTGCCAGCAGCTTACACCAGGGGGAGGGAGCTGGCACCGGGGAGCTGTTTTTT. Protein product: CASSLHQGEGAGTGELFF.

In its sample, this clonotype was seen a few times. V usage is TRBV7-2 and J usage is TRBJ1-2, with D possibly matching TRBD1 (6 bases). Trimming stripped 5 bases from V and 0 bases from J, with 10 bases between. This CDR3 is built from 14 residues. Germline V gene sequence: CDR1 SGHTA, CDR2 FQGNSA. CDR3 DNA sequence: TGTGCCAGCAGCGAGGACAGTACTAACTATGGCTACACCTTC. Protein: CASSEDSTNYGYTF.

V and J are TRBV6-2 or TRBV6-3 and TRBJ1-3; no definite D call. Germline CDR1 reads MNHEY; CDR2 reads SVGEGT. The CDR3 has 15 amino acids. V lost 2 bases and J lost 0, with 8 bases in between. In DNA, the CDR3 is TGTGCCAGCAGTTACAGATCAACCTCTGGAAACACCATATATTTT. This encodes CASSYRSTSGNTIYF.

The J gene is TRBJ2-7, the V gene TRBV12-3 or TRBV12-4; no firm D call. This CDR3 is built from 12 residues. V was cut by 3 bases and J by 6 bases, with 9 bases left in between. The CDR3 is CASSFANFEQYF. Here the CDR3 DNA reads TGTGCCAGCAGTTTCGCCAATTTCGAGCAGTACTTC.

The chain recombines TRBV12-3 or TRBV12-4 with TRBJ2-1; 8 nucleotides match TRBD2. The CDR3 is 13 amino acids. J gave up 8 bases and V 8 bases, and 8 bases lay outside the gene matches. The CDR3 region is CASVGGGTYEQFF. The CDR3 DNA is TGTGCCAGCGTCGGGGGGGGAACATATGAGCAGTTCTTC.

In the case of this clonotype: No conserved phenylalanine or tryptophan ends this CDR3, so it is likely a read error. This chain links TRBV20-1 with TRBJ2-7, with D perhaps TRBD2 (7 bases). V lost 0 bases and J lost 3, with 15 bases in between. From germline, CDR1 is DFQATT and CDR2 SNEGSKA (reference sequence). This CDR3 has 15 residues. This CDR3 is CSARDPRGLHYEQYS. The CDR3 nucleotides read TGCAGTGCTAGAGACCCGCGGGGGCTTCACTACGAGCAGTACTCC.

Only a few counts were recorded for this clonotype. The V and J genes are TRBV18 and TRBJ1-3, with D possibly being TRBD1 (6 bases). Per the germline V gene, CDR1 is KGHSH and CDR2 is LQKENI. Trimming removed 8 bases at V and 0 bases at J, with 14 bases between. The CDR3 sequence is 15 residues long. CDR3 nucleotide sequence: TGTGCCAGCCAACCGGGACAAAGCTCTGGAAACACCATATATTTT. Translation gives CASQPGQSSGNTIYF.

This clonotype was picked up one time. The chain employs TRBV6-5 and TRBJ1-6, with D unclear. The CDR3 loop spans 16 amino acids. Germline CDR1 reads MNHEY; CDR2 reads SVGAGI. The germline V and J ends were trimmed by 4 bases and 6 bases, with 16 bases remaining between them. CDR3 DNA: TGTGCCAGCAGTTCGTTTGCGGATCCTGTTAATTCACCCCTCCACTTT. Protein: CASSSFADPVNSPLHF.

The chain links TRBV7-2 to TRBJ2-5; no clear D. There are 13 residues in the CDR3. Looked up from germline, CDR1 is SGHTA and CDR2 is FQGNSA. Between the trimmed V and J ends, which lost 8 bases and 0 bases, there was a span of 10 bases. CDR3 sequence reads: CASGLGYQETQYF. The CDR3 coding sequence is TGTGCCAGCGGCCTCGGGTACCAAGAGACCCAGTACTTC. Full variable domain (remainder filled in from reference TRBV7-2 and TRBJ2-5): GAGVSQSPSNKVTEKGKDVELRCDPISGHTALYWYRQSLGQGLEFLIYFQGNSAPDKSGLPSDRFSAERTGGSVSTLTIQRTQQEDSAVYLCASGLGYQETQYFGPGTRLLVL.

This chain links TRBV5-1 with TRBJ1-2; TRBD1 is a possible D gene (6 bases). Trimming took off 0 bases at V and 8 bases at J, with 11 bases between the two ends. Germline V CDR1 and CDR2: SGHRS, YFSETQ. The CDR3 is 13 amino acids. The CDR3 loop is CASSLEAGEGYTF. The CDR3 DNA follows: TGCGCCAGCAGCTTGGAAGCAGGGGAAGGCTACACCTTC. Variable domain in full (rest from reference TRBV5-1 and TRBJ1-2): KAGVTQTPRYLIKTRGQQVTLSCSPISGHRSVSWYQQTPGQGLQFLFEYFSETQRNKGNFPGRFSGRQFSNSRSEMNVSTLELGDSALYLCASSLEAGEGYTFGSGTRLTVV.

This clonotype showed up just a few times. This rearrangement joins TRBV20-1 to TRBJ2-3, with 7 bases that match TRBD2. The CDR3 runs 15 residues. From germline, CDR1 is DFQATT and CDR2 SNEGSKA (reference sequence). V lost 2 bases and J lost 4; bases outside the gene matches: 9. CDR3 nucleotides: TGCAGTGCTAGATCGAGCGGGAAAAAGGCAGATACGCAGTATTTT. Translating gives CSARSSGKKADTQYF.